The 15 T cell receptor beta chains given below trace back to one sample, sequenced in a study of T cell responses to AZD1222 COVID-19 vaccine. Clones were read by immunoSEQ multiplex PCR, and TCRdb kept only the in-frame ones, dropping some. Of over 130,000 clones in the sample, about 94% were seen once. The sample in question was peripheral blood, obtained 28 days after the second AZD1222 dose. The receptors were sampled from an adult who received the AZD1222 COVID-19 vaccine.

This clone was observed a handful of times. The rearrangement joins TRBV6-5 to TRBJ1-2; 10 bases agree with TRBD1. This CDR3 spans 14 amino acids. With 6 bases clipped from V and 8 bases from J, the junction kept 9 bases outside the gene matches. Per the germline V gene, CDR1 is MNHEY and CDR2 is SVGAGI. This chain's CDR3 is CASRLRQGARGYTF. The CDR3 DNA reads as TGTGCCAGCAGACTTCGACAGGGGGCGCGGGGCTACACCTTC.

This clone was seen only a few times. The V and J genes are TRBV10-3 and TRBJ1-5; D is unresolved. CDR1 ENHRY and CDR2 SYGVKD come from the germline V gene. V was shortened by 11 bases and J by 1 base, with 18 bases between the two germline ends. The length of the CDR3 is 15 residues. The CDR3 DNA reads TGTGCCTCCCGGGCGGCCGCGGGCAGCAATCAGCCCCAGCATTTT. It codes for CASRAAAGSNQPQHF.

The V call is TRBV12-3 or TRBV12-4, the J call TRBJ2-7; D ambiguous. The V end lost 3 bases, the J end lost 5 bases, and 5 bases lay between the germline ends. The CDR3 consists of 11 residues. CDR3 residues: CASSFWDEQYF. CDR3 in DNA: TGTGCCAGCAGTTTTTGGGACGAGCAGTACTTC.

The chain carries TRBV28 and TRBJ1-2; D not resolved. Germline CDR1 reads MDHEN; CDR2 reads SYDVKM. V dropped 2 bases and J dropped 6 bases, with 10 bases sitting between them. The CDR3 extends over 13 amino acids. The CDR3 protein is CASSLAGRNGYTF. The CDR3 nucleotides are TGTGCCAGCAGTTTAGCGGGGAGAAATGGCTACACCTTC.

The chain joins TRBV29-1 to TRBJ2-1; the match to TRBD2 covers 9 bases. V was pared by 0 bases and J by 7 bases, with 10 bases of the junction left unmatched. This CDR3 is 16 amino acids long. Per germline, CDR1 SQVTM and CDR2 ANQGSEA. For the CDR3, the DNA is TGCAGCGTTGAAGACCCCAGGCGGGGGGGCAAGAATGAGCAGTTCTTC. Translated, it gives CSVEDPRRGGKNEQFF.

The chain is built from TRBV29-1 and TRBJ1-4; possible D gene TRBD1, 6 bases. Germline V gives CDR1 SQVTM, CDR2 ANQGSEA. CDR3 size: 13 residues. Trimming took off 6 bases at V and 7 bases at J, with 15 bases between the two ends. CDR3 DNA sequence: TGCAGCGTGGGCAGCGGCAGGGGTGAAAAACTGTTTTTT. It codes for CSVGSGRGEKLFF.

In its sample, this clone was seen many times. The chain employs TRBV28 and TRBJ2-7; 11 nucleotides agree with TRBD2. CDR1 is MDHEN and CDR2 is SYDVKM in the germline V gene. There are 16 residues in the CDR3. Trimming took 6 bases from V and 3 from J; bases not matched to a gene: 10. In DNA form, the CDR3 reads TGTGCCAGCAGGAGGAAGATCCTAGCGGGGGGCTACGAGCAGTACTTC. This sequence encodes CASRRKILAGGYEQYF. Full variable domain (outside the CDR3, taken from reference TRBV28 and TRBJ2-7): DVKVTQSSRYLVKRTGEKVFLECVQDMDHENMFWYRQDPGLGLRLIYFSYDVKMKEKGDIPEGYSVSREKKERFSLILESASTNQTSMYLCASRRKILAGGYEQYFGPGTRLTVT.

This chain connects TRBV3-1 (or the pseudogene TRBV3-2) to TRBJ2-7; D might be TRBD1 (6 bases). The CDR3 consists of 14 residues. Trimming shortened V by 5 bases and J by 3 bases, and 14 bases separated the two germline ends. Germline V gene data show CDR1 as LGHDT and CDR2 as YNNKEL (reference sequence). In DNA form, the CDR3 reads TGTGCCAGCAGCGGACAGTCGGCCGACTACGAGCAGTACTTC. Its translation: CASSGQSADYEQYF.

The chain carries TRBV5-8 and TRBJ2-5; TRBD1 matches 7 bases. The CDR3 runs to 13 residues. The trim removed 4 bases at V and 2 bases at J, leaving 2 bases unmatched. Germline-derived CDR1 and CDR2 are SGHTS and YDEGEE. CDR3 residues: CASSRDRQETQYF. The CDR3 DNA reads as TGTGCCAGCAGCCGGGACAGACAAGAGACCCAGTACTTC. Based on the CDR3 plus reference TRBV5-8 and TRBJ2-5, the full variable domain is EAGVTQSPTHLIKTRGQQATLRCSPISGHTSVYWYQQALGLGLQFLLWYDEGEERNRGNFPPRFSGRQFPNYSSELNVNALELEDSALYLCASSRDRQETQYFGPGTRLLVL.

The chain is built from TRBV4-3 and TRBJ1-3, with D perhaps matching TRBD1 (5 bases). Germline CDR1 is LGHNA and CDR2 is YSLEER. Trimming pared 0 bases from V and 4 bases from J, leaving 10 bases between. The CDR3 has 15 residues. The CDR3 DNA is TGCGCCAGCAGCCAAGATTGGGGGTCAGGAAACACCATATATTTT. Encoded protein: CASSQDWGSGNTIYF.

V gene TRBV5-1 combines with J gene TRBJ2-3; D gene unclear. The CDR3 sequence is 14 residues long. Germline lookup yields CDR1 SGHRS and CDR2 YFSETQ. V dropped 0 bases and J dropped 6 bases, with 11 bases sitting between them. The CDR3 nucleotides are TGCGCCAGCAGCTTGGCCGTAGGATCGGATACGCAGTATTTT. This codes for CASSLAVGSDTQYF.

The chain is built from TRBV27 and TRBJ2-5; TRBD2 agrees at 7 bases. This CDR3 contains 14 residues. V was clipped by 1 base and J by 4 bases; unmatched bases: 3. The V gene's germline CDR1 is MNHEY and CDR2 SMNVEV (reference sequence). Here the CDR3 reads CASSLLGGRETQYF. The CDR3 DNA sequence: TGTGCCAGCAGTTTATTGGGCGGGAGAGAGACCCAGTACTTC.

The chain recombines TRBV18 with TRBJ1-6; D call uncertain. CDR3 length equals 15 residues. The V and J ends lost 3 bases and 6 bases respectively, with 12 bases between them. Germline lookup yields CDR1 KGHSH and CDR2 LQKENI. Written as DNA, the CDR3 is TGTGCCAGCTCACCGTCGCAGGCGCCTAATTCACCCCTCCACTTT. The encoded protein is CASSPSQAPNSPLHF.

This chain joins TRBV4-2 and TRBJ1-4; no reliable D call. V was shortened by 4 bases and J by 15 bases, with 12 bases between the two germline ends. From germline, CDR1 is LGHNA and CDR2 YNFKEQ. This CDR3 is built from 11 residues. The CDR3 region has the DNA TGTGCCAGCAGCCGGGGAGAGGAGGTGTTTTTT. Translated: CASSRGEEVFF.

This clone has only one observation. The chain uses TRBV5-1 and TRBJ1-1, with 7 positions matching TRBD1. Germline V gene lookup returns CDR1 SGHRS and CDR2 YFSETQ. The V gene end was trimmed by 3 bases and the J gene end by 2 bases; junction bases not matched to a gene: 4. This CDR3 contains 14 residues. The CDR3 sequence is CASSWGDSNTEAFF. In nucleotides, the CDR3 is TGCGCCAGCAGCTGGGGGGACAGTAACACTGAAGCTTTCTTT.